These 29 T cell receptor beta chains share one sample of origin, sequenced in a study of blood T cell repertoires in COVID-19. Profiled with immunoSEQ multiplex PCR; TCRdb holds only in-frame clones, not every one. The data show tens of thousands of clones, around 90% seen once. The sequenced sample consisted of peripheral blood. The receptors stem from a woman aged 70-85 years with acute or convalescent COVID-19.

The gene calls are TRBV6-5 and TRBJ1-4, with D possibly matching TRBD1 (6 bases). The CDR3 loop spans 14 amino acids. The V gene's germline CDR1 is MNHEY and CDR2 SVGAGI. The V end was cut by 3 bases, the J end by 7 bases, with 12 bases between. The chain's CDR3 is CASSYVQGGEKLFF. The CDR3 DNA sequence: TGTGCCAGCAGTTATGTACAGGGTGGTGAAAAACTGTTTTTT.

This chain connects TRBV15 to TRBJ1-5; TRBD1 agrees at 7 bases. The CDR3 length is 17 residues. Losses at the gene ends were 1 base for V and 0 bases for J; bases not matched to a gene: 6. The germline gives CDR1 LNHNV, CDR2 YYDKDF (reference sequence). In nucleotides, the CDR3 is TGTGCCACCAGCAGAGGGGGACAGCTGTATAGCAATCAGCCCCAGCATTTT. It codes for CATSRGGQLYSNQPQHF.

The chain links TRBV5-1 to TRBJ1-4; D is unresolved. This CDR3 spans 15 amino acids. Trimming removed 0 bases from V and 7 bases from J, with 13 bases in between. The germline gives CDR1 SGHRS, CDR2 YFSETQ. The CDR3 loop is CASSLAAGVGEKLFF. The CDR3, as DNA: TGCGCCAGCAGCTTGGCGGCAGGTGTTGGTGAAAAACTGTTTTTT.

The chain is built from TRBV5-1 and TRBJ2-7; 8 nucleotides match TRBD2. Germline-derived CDR1 and CDR2 are SGHRS and YFSETQ. Germline trimming cut 0 bases from V and 5 bases from J; bases unmatched to any gene: 4. CDR3 size: 14 residues. The CDR3 DNA follows: TGCGCCAGCAGCTTGGCGGGAGGGCCCCACGAGCAGTACTTC. It specifies CASSLAGGPHEQYF.

This clone has just a few counts. CDR3 sequence (DNA): TGTGCCAGCTCACCGCCGCAGGGTGTGGACTATGGCTACACCTTC. It encodes CASSPPQGVDYGYTF. This rearrangement joins TRBV18 to TRBJ1-2; a weak D match, TRBD1 (5 bases). This CDR3 spans 15 amino acids. The V end was cut by 3 bases, the J end by 3 bases, with 14 bases between. CDR1 and CDR2 from the germline V gene are KGHSH and LQKENI.

The gene calls are TRBV10-1 and TRBJ2-7; perhaps TRBD1 as D (7 bases). This CDR3 is 14 amino acids long. Trimming left V 0 bases short and J 4 bases short, with 10 bases between. From germline, CDR1 is WNHNN and CDR2 SYGVQD (reference sequence). The CDR3 sequence: CASSESTGRYEQYF. The CDR3 DNA reads TGCGCCAGCAGTGAGTCGACAGGGAGGTACGAGCAGTACTTC.

The CDR3 DNA is TGCGCCAGCCGCCCAAGCCAGGGACAGGGGACCACCGGGGAGCTGTTTTTT. It is translated as CASRPSQGQGTTGELFF. The chain is built from TRBV5-1 and TRBJ2-2; TRBD1 matches at 10 bases. The CDR3 extends over 17 amino acids. CDR1 SGHRS and CDR2 YFSETQ come from the germline V gene. Trimming cost V 7 bases and J 4 bases; bases outside gene matches: 13.

The rearrangement joins TRBV28 to TRBJ2-7, with no clear D. Germline-derived CDR1 and CDR2 are MDHEN and SYDVKM. The CDR3 totals 12 residues. Trimming removed 2 bases from V and 3 bases from J, with 5 bases in between. In DNA, the CDR3 is TGTGCCAGCAGTTTACAGGACTACGAGCAGTACTTC. Encoded protein: CASSLQDYEQYF.

The chain has TRBV28 and TRBJ2-7; 9 bases are shared with TRBD1. The CDR3 consists of 14 residues. After removal of 8 bases from V and 6 bases from J, the junction contained 11 bases not matched to a gene. In germline, CDR1 is MDHEN, CDR2 SYDVKM. The CDR3 region has the DNA TGTGCCAGCTGTGCGGGACAGGGCCCTTCCGAGCAGTACTTC. It is translated as CASCAGQGPSEQYF.

This rearrangement joins TRBV28 to TRBJ1-1, with D possibly being TRBD1 (6 bases). This CDR3 has 17 residues. Germline loops: CDR1 MDHEN, CDR2 SYDVKM. The germline V and J ends were trimmed by 4 bases and 1 base, with 19 bases remaining between them. Here the CDR3 DNA reads TGTGCCAGCAGTTATTCCCTGGGGGGGCGGGAGAACACTGAAGCTTTCTTT. Protein sequence: CASSYSLGGRENTEAFF.

The V gene is TRBV7-3, the J gene TRBJ1-1; unclear D gene. Germline assignment: CDR1 SGHTA and CDR2 FQGTGA. V lost 0 bases and J lost 7, with 9 bases in between. CDR3 length equals 13 residues. The CDR3 coding sequence is TGTGCCAGCAGCTTAACCTGGGAGAGTGAAGCTTTCTTT. It is translated as CASSLTWESEAFF. Using reference TRBV7-3 and TRBJ1-1 for the parts outside the CDR3, the full variable domain is GAGVSQTPSNKVTEKGKYVELRCDPISGHTALYWYRQSLGQGPEFLIYFQGTGAADDSGLPNDRFFAVRPEGSVSTLKIQRTERGDSAVYLCASSLTWESEAFFGQGTRLTVV.

This chain links TRBV5-1 with TRBJ2-2; TRBD1 is a possible D gene (5 bases). V was clipped by 0 bases and J by 0 bases, with 9 bases between them. The CDR3 spans 16 residues. Looked up from germline, CDR1 is SGHRS and CDR2 is YFSETQ. CDR3 sequence: CASSLGDRTNTGELFF. In DNA, the CDR3 is TGCGCCAGCAGCTTGGGAGACAGAACGAACACCGGGGAGCTGTTTTTT.

This clone showed up just a few times. CDR3 DNA sequence: TGTGCCAGCAGTTTGGGCGGGAGGTACGATACGCAGTATTTT. Amino acids: CASSLGGRYDTQYF. This rearrangement joins TRBV28 to TRBJ2-3, with 8 bases lining up with TRBD2. V shed 3 bases and J 6 bases; nucleotides not matched to a gene: 5. The CDR3 is 14 amino acids. Germline-derived CDR1 and CDR2 are MDHEN and SYDVKM.

J is TRBJ2-3 and V is TRBV5-5; D ambiguous. V was clipped by 0 bases and J by 3 bases, with 11 bases between them. This CDR3 has 15 amino acids. The germline gives CDR1 SGHKS, CDR2 YYEKEE (reference sequence). The CDR3 bases are TGTGCCAGCAGCTTGGAACCCATCGGGACAGATACGCAGTATTTT. It codes for CASSLEPIGTDTQYF.

This rearrangement joins TRBV6-1 to TRBJ2-1, with 11 bases fitting TRBD1. Germline CDR1 is MNHNS and CDR2 is SASEGT. CDR3 size: 16 residues. The trim removed 4 bases at V and 3 bases at J, leaving 5 bases unmatched. The CDR3 spells CASSASGTGGYNEQFF. CDR3 nucleotide sequence: TGTGCCAGCAGTGCCTCCGGGACAGGGGGCTACAATGAGCAGTTCTTC.

This sequence joins TRBV5-1 and TRBJ1-6; 7 bases agree with TRBD1. Germline V gene lookup returns CDR1 SGHRS and CDR2 YFSETQ. The ends lost 4 bases at V and 5 bases at J; junction bases unmatched: 6. The CDR3 is made up of 15 amino acids. The CDR3 DNA sequence: TGCGCCAGCAGCCCGGGACAGCGGAATAATTCACCCCTCCACTTT. Its protein is CASSPGQRNNSPLHF.

The V and J genes are TRBV13 and TRBJ1-1; the D gene is possibly TRBD1 (6 bases). The V end was cut by 6 bases, the J end by 0 bases, with 14 bases between. Germline loops: CDR1 PRHDT, CDR2 FYEKMQ (reference sequence). The CDR3 loop spans 15 amino acids. CDR3 region: CASRVRGGMNTEAFF. In DNA, the CDR3 is TGTGCCAGCAGGGTCAGGGGAGGGATGAACACTGAAGCTTTCTTT.

This clone was found a few times. The V call is TRBV2, the J call TRBJ1-2; D is undetermined. The CDR3 sequence is 12 residues long. Germline CDR1 reads SNHLY; CDR2 reads FYNNEI. Trimming stripped 10 bases from V and 5 bases from J, with 14 bases between. CDR3 region: CATKREQYGYTF. CDR3 nucleotide sequence: TGTGCCACCAAGAGGGAACAGTATGGCTACACCTTC. Based on the CDR3 plus reference TRBV2 and TRBJ1-2, the full variable domain is EPEVTQTPSHQVTQMGQEVILRCVPISNHLYFYWYRQILGQKVEFLVSFYNNEISEKSEIFDDQFSVERPDGSNFTLKIRSTKLEDSAMYFCATKREQYGYTFGSGTRLTVV.

The J gene is TRBJ1-2, the V gene TRBV30; possibly TRBD1 for D (5 bases). The CDR3 length is 13 residues. The V gene lost 1 base and the J gene lost 3 bases, with 9 bases spanning the gap. Germline loops: CDR1 GTSNPN, CDR2 SVGIG (reference sequence). This chain's CDR3 is CAWSGGLDYGYTF. The CDR3 DNA reads TGTGCCTGGAGTGGGGGCTTGGACTATGGCTACACCTTC.

A few counts support this clone. The chain joins TRBV7-2 to TRBJ1-5, with 8 bases identical to TRBD1. The CDR3 runs 15 residues. V shed 5 bases and J 5 bases; nucleotides not matched to a gene: 8. Germline CDR1 and CDR2: SGHTA and FQGNSA. The CDR3: CASSTTGVGDQPQHF. CDR3 bases: TGTGCCAGCAGCACGACAGGGGTAGGGGATCAGCCCCAGCATTTT. Supplemented by reference TRBV7-2 and TRBJ1-5, the full variable domain reads GAGVSQSPSNKVTEKGKDVELRCDPISGHTALYWYRQSLGQGLEFLIYFQGNSAPDKSGLPSDRFSAERTGGSVSTLTIQRTQQEDSAVYLCASSTTGVGDQPQHFGDGTRLSIL.

V is TRBV7-9 and J is TRBJ2-2, with D possibly TRBD2 on 6 matching bases. Trimming pared 6 bases from V and 7 bases from J, leaving 24 bases between. There are 17 residues in the CDR3. Germline-derived CDR1 and CDR2 are SEHNR and FQNEAQ (reference sequence). The CDR3 region is CASRPRSGSPRDGELFF. The CDR3 DNA is TGTGCCAGCAGACCCCGATCGGGGTCGCCGCGGGACGGGGAGCTGTTTTTT.

This sequence joins TRBV30 and TRBJ2-1, with D perhaps matching TRBD2 (5 bases). This CDR3 is 16 amino acids long. Germline lookup yields CDR1 GTSNPN and CDR2 SVGIG (reference sequence). V was shortened by 0 bases and J by 4 bases, with 16 bases between the two germline ends. Written as DNA, the CDR3 is TGTGCCTGGAGTGTGTTATTGGACTTCTCATACAATGAGCAGTTCTTC. It translates to CAWSVLLDFSYNEQFF.

The V and J genes are TRBV28 and TRBJ2-7, with 9 bases that match TRBD1. With 7 bases clipped from V and 2 bases from J, the junction kept 6 bases outside the gene matches. The CDR3 covers 14 residues. CDR1 MDHEN and CDR2 SYDVKM come from the germline V gene. The DNA of the CDR3 is TGTGCCAGCACCTACCGACAGGGGGCCTACGAGCAGTACTTC. Its translation is CASTYRQGAYEQYF.

The genes are TRBV6-5 and TRBJ2-7; 9 bases fit TRBD1. CDR1 is MNHEY and CDR2 is SVGAGI in the germline V gene. With V trimmed by 6 bases and J by 3 bases, 6 bases remained unmatched. The CDR3 sequence is 14 residues long. The CDR3 bases are TGTGCCAGCAGGGCCGGGACAGGGCTCTACGAGCAGTACTTC. This gives the protein CASRAGTGLYEQYF.

The CDR3 DNA sequence: TGTGCCTGGAGCGTACCTCGGGAGAGCTCCTATAATTCACCCCTCCACTTT. It translates to CAWSVPRESSYNSPLHF. The chain recombines TRBV30 with TRBJ1-6; D remains ambiguous. Germline loops: CDR1 GTSNPN, CDR2 SVGIG (reference sequence). V was shortened by 3 bases and J by 0 bases, with 15 bases between the two germline ends. The CDR3 totals 17 residues.

This chain links TRBV28 with TRBJ2-3, with 7 bases lining up with TRBD1. The CDR3 is 15 amino acids. Germline V gene data show CDR1 as MDHEN and CDR2 as SYDVKM. V lost 6 bases and J lost 0; bases outside the gene matches: 6. CDR3 bases: TGTGCCAGCAGCTATTCAGGGGGAAGCACAGATACGCAGTATTTT. This codes for CASSYSGGSTDTQYF.

The chain has TRBV7-3 and TRBJ2-5, with 10 bases identical to TRBD2. J was trimmed by 6 bases and V by 5 bases; bases with no gene match: 6. CDR1 and CDR2 (germline): SGHTA, FQGTGA. CDR3 length equals 14 residues. The CDR3 reads CASSPSGRGQTQYF. CDR3 nucleotides: TGTGCCAGCAGCCCTAGCGGGAGAGGGCAGACCCAGTACTTC.

The chain carries TRBV30 and TRBJ2-3, with 8 bases lining up with TRBD2. CDR3 length: 18 amino acids. The J segment lost 1 base and the V segment lost 4 bases, leaving 16 bases of the junction unmatched. Germline V CDR1 and CDR2: GTSNPN, SVGIG (reference sequence). The CDR3 nucleotides are TGTGCCTGGATCACGGGGACTAGTTGGGTTGTCGGCACAGATACGCAGTATTTT. It codes for CAWITGTSWVVGTDTQYF.

The chain couples TRBV29-1 to TRBJ2-7, with 10 nucleotides matching TRBD1. The junction had 13 bases not matched to a gene; V was cut back by 2 bases and J by 6 bases. Germline V gives CDR1 SQVTM, CDR2 ANQGSEA. CDR3 size: 16 residues. The CDR3 bases are TGCAGCGTTGAAAGGGGGGACAGGGGCATTCCGGGCGAGCAGTACTTC. It yields the protein CSVERGDRGIPGEQYF.